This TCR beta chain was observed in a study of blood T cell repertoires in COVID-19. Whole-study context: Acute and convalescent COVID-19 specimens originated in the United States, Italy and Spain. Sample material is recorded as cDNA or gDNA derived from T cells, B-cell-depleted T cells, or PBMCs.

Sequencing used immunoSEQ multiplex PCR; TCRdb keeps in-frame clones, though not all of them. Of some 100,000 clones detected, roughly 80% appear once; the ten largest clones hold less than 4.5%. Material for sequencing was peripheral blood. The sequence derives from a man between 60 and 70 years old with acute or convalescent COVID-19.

The CDR3 DNA follows: TGTGCCAGCAGCCAAGGACAGGGGGCCGCGCAGTATTTT. It encodes CASSQGQGAAQYF. The genes are TRBV3-1 (or the pseudogene TRBV3-2) and TRBJ2-3; 10 bases align to TRBD1. V shed 1 base and J 10 bases; nucleotides not matched to a gene: 2. The CDR3 length is 13 residues. CDR1 is LGHDT, CDR2 YNNKEL, per germline (reference sequence).